This entry lists 25 T cell receptor beta chains sequenced from one sample in a study of regulatory T cells in long-lasting Graves disease. Time point described: newly diagnosed GD, antithyroid drugs for less than 3 months. The TCR library was made from RNA that had been extracted from PBMCs in TRIzol. Researchers made TCR beta libraries by using iRepertoire HTBI primers and running Arm-PCR on CDR3 regions. TCRdb re-derived calls from the multiplex PCR reads in MiXCR, one entry per CDR3 protein. The table lists about 430,000 distinct CDR3 sequences, over 12% of them singletons. These data also featured in a second study, about T cells in Graves' hyperthyroidism and ophthalmopathy.

Sequences were derived from peripheral blood mononuclear cells (PBMCs), sampled at new diagnosis, from a patient treated with antithyroid drugs. The receptors originated from a woman in her thirties or forties with Graves disease.

This clonotype showed up many times. The J gene is TRBJ2-7, the V gene TRBV19; 7 nucleotides agree with TRBD2. Germline V gene data show CDR1 as LNHDA and CDR2 as SQIVND (reference sequence). V was clipped by 4 bases and J by 3 bases; unmatched bases: 3. The CDR3 extends over 13 amino acids. The CDR3 DNA sequence: TGTGCCAGTAGTACTAGCGGACTCTACGAGCAGTACTTC. Amino acid sequence: CASSTSGLYEQYF.

The chain couples TRBV19 to TRBJ1-2; weak D call: TRBD1 (5 bases). This CDR3 spans 15 amino acids. V lost 6 bases to trimming and J lost 3 bases, with 17 bases between them. The germline V gene encodes CDR1 LNHDA and CDR2 SQIVND (reference sequence). CDR3 sequence: CASREGIRGYYGYTF. The CDR3 DNA reads TGTGCCAGTAGAGAGGGAATAAGGGGTTACTATGGCTACACCTTC.

The rearrangement joins TRBV19 to TRBJ2-2, with unresolved D. CDR1 is LNHDA and CDR2 is SQIVND in the germline V gene (reference sequence). The CDR3 consists of 14 residues. Trimming shortened V by 7 bases and J by 7 bases, and 16 bases separated the two germline ends. The CDR3 spells CASKRVLRSGELFF. In DNA form, the CDR3 reads TGTGCCAGTAAACGGGTCCTAAGGAGCGGGGAGCTGTTTTTT. Filled out from reference TRBV19 and TRBJ2-2, the complete variable domain reads DGGITQSPKYLFRKEGQNVTLSCEQNLNHDAMYWYRQDPGQGLRLIYYSQIVNDFQKGDIAEGYSVSREKKESFPLTVTSAQKNPTAFYLCASKRVLRSGELFFGEGSRLTVL.

This clonotype was counted many times. The chain couples TRBV11-3 to TRBJ2-3, with 10 bases lining up with TRBD2. J was trimmed by 5 bases and V by 2 bases; bases with no gene match: 7. In germline, CDR1 is SGHNT, CDR2 YENEEA. This CDR3 has 16 residues. The CDR3 DNA sequence: TGTGCCAGCAGCTTAAGGAGCGGGAGGGCCGAAGATACGCAGTATTTT. Translated, it gives CASSLRSGRAEDTQYF.

This clonotype was detected ten times or more. The chain has TRBV7-6 and TRBJ2-2, with D possibly matching TRBD2 (5 bases). The V and J ends lost 3 bases and 5 bases respectively, with 16 bases between them. This CDR3 comprises 16 residues. CDR1 SGHVS and CDR2 FNYEAQ come from the germline V gene. CDR3 residues: CASSLFSGSGTGELFF. As DNA, the CDR3 is TGTGCCAGCAGCTTGTTCAGTGGGTCGGGGACCGGGGAGCTGTTTTTT. Looking up the rest from reference TRBV7-6 and TRBJ2-2 gives the full variable domain: GAGVSQSPRYKVTKRGQDVALRCDPISGHVSLYWYRQALGQGPEFLTYFNYEAQQDKSGLPNDRFSAERPEGSISTLTIQRTEQRDSAMYRCASSLFSGSGTGELFFGEGSRLTVL.

This clonotype turned up a few times. The rearrangement joins TRBV10-2 to TRBJ1-5; the D gene is possibly TRBD1 (5 bases). Germline lookup yields CDR1 WSHSY and CDR2 SAAADI. Trimming shortened V by 6 bases and J by 7 bases, and 13 bases separated the two germline ends. The CDR3 spans 13 residues. CDR3 in DNA: TGCGCCAGCAGAAATGGGGGGGGACAGCCCCAGCATTTT. Its protein product is CASRNGGGQPQHF.

The V gene is TRBV11-3, the J gene TRBJ2-7, with a weak D call TRBD1 (5 bases). This CDR3 has 15 residues. Trimming took off 2 bases at V and 2 bases at J, with 13 bases between the two ends. Germline V gene lookup returns CDR1 SGHNT and CDR2 YENEEA. This CDR3 is CASSLTLAGPYEQYF. In DNA, the CDR3 is TGTGCCAGCAGCTTAACTTTGGCAGGGCCCTACGAGCAGTACTTC.

This clonotype was seen a few times. CDR3 protein: CASSLPLSRGDQPQHF. The CDR3 DNA sequence: TGTGCCAGCAGCCTACCCCTCAGTAGGGGGGATCAGCCCCAGCATTTT. The chain is built from TRBV12-3 or TRBV12-4 and TRBJ1-5, with D tentatively TRBD1 (6 bases). The CDR3 extends over 16 amino acids. V was cut by 6 bases and J by 5 bases, with 20 bases left in between.

This clonotype was observed a handful of times. The rearrangement uses TRBV12-3 or TRBV12-4 and TRBJ2-7; a possible D gene is TRBD1 (6 bases). This CDR3 is built from 14 residues. V was shortened by 6 bases and J by 6 bases, with 18 bases between the two germline ends. For the CDR3, the DNA is TGTGCCAGCAGGTCCGGGCTACAACAGGGCGAGCAGTACTTC. It is translated as CASRSGLQQGEQYF.

This clonotype was observed many times. The gene calls are TRBV7-2 and TRBJ2-3, with D perhaps matching TRBD1 or TRBD2 (5 bases each). Germline loops: CDR1 SGHTA, CDR2 FQGNSA. The CDR3 totals 17 residues. V lost 1 base and J lost 3, with 17 bases in between. Here the CDR3 DNA reads TGTGCCAGCAGCTTAGAAGGTCCAGGGACGGGAACAGATACGCAGTATTTT. Translating it yields CASSLEGPGTGTDTQYF.

This chain links TRBV15 with TRBJ2-1, with D perhaps given as TRBD1 or TRBD2 (7 bases each). V was shortened by 1 base and J by 10 bases, with 14 bases between the two germline ends. Germline lookup yields CDR1 LNHNV and CDR2 YYDKDF (reference sequence). CDR3 size: 14 residues. The CDR3 nucleotides are TGTGCCACCAGCAGAGCCAGGGGGGGGGGGGAGCAGTTCTTC. Residues: CATSRARGGGEQFF.

This clonotype was seen repeatedly, ten times or more. The chain employs TRBV12-3 or TRBV12-4 and TRBJ2-2; D might be TRBD2 (7 bases). The ends were cut back, 6 bases at V and 1 base at J, with 18 bases in the middle. CDR3 length equals 17 residues. CDR3 sequence reads: CASRSRGTSVNTGELFF. CDR3 DNA sequence: TGTGCCAGCAGGAGCAGGGGCACTAGCGTGAACACCGGGGAGCTGTTTTTT.

This clonotype was counted many times. V usage is TRBV29-1 and J usage is TRBJ2-7; 12 bases line up with TRBD2. This CDR3 comprises 13 residues. Germline CDR1 and CDR2: SQVTM and ANQGSEA. V shed 4 bases and J 2 bases; nucleotides not matched to a gene: 0. As DNA, the CDR3 is TGCAGCGTTGGGACTAGCGGGACCTACGAGCAGTACTTC. It is translated as CSVGTSGTYEQYF.

This clonotype appeared many times. The chain is built from TRBV6-2 or TRBV6-3 and TRBJ2-5; D gene ambiguous. This CDR3 spans 13 amino acids. The germline V gene encodes CDR1 MNHEY and CDR2 SVGEGT. Trimming left V 0 bases short and J 7 bases short, with 9 bases between. DNA for the CDR3: TGTGCCAGCAGTTACTCCCAAAAGGTGACCCAGTACTTC. As protein: CASSYSQKVTQYF.

This clonotype occurred many times. J is TRBJ1-5 and V is TRBV11-2; D perhaps matches TRBD1 (5 bases). Per the germline V gene, CDR1 is SGHAT and CDR2 is FQNNGV. V shed 0 bases and J shed 4 bases, with 10 bases lying between them. The CDR3 runs 15 residues. CDR3 in DNA: TGTGCCAGCAGCTTAGACCCAGGGCGGAATCAGCCCCAGCATTTT. Residues: CASSLDPGRNQPQHF.

V usage is TRBV7-6 and J usage is TRBJ2-1, with TRBD2 matching 15 bases. The CDR3 contains 17 residues. Germline CDR1 reads SGHVS; CDR2 reads FNYEAQ. Trimming cost V 5 bases and J 8 bases; bases outside gene matches: 10. The CDR3 sequence: CASSPRTSGRAPHEQFF. The CDR3 DNA is TGTGCCAGCAGCCCCAGGACTAGCGGGAGGGCCCCCCATGAGCAGTTCTTC.

This clonotype has at least ten counts. CDR3 loop: CASIIPIPRCPYEQYF. In nucleotides, the CDR3 is TGTGCCAGCATTATACCGATCCCCCGCTGTCCCTACGAGCAGTACTTC. The chain recombines TRBV6-1 with TRBJ2-7, with D unclear. The CDR3 is 16 amino acids. Trimming left V 7 bases short and J 2 bases short, with 21 bases between. Germline V gene sequence: CDR1 MNHNS, CDR2 SASEGT.

The V call is TRBV7-2, the J call TRBJ2-7, with 8 bases identical to TRBD2. CDR1 and CDR2 from the germline V gene are SGHTA and FQGNSA. The CDR3 is made up of 15 amino acids. V shed 6 bases and J 4 bases; nucleotides not matched to a gene: 11. DNA of the CDR3: TGTGCCAGCAGTAGGAGTAGCGGGATTCAATACGAGCAGTACTTC. Its protein product is CASSRSSGIQYEQYF.

The gene calls are TRBV5-4 and TRBJ2-1, with 7 bases identical to TRBD2. The germline gives CDR1 SGHNT, CDR2 YYREEE (reference sequence). V lost 5 bases, J lost 5 bases, and 22 bases stayed unmatched. CDR3 length equals 19 residues. CDR3 protein: CASRSEIFPGGLVNNEQFF. CDR3 nucleotides: TGTGCCAGCAGATCTGAAATCTTTCCGGGAGGTTTGGTGAACAATGAGCAGTTCTTC.

This clonotype was seen a handful of times. This sequence joins TRBV4-2 and TRBJ2-7, with D unclear. CDR1 LGHNA and CDR2 YNFKEQ come from the germline V gene. This CDR3 has 14 residues. V was shortened by 0 bases and J by 3 bases, with 9 bases between the two germline ends. The CDR3 DNA is TGTGCCAGCAGCCAAGATCGCAGAGACTACGAGCAGTACTTC. Its protein product is CASSQDRRDYEQYF.

Ten or more counts support this clonotype. The chain has TRBV11-2 and TRBJ2-5; the D gene is possibly TRBD1 (5 bases). Germline V gene lookup returns CDR1 SGHAT and CDR2 FQNNGV. CDR3 size: 13 residues. Trimming took 5 bases from V and 4 from J, leaving 11 bases between them. The DNA of the CDR3 is TGTGCCAGCAGCGACCCTAGGGGAGAGACCCAGTACTTC. This gives the protein CASSDPRGETQYF.

This clonotype was picked up many times. This sequence joins TRBV11-2 and TRBJ2-1; D perhaps matches TRBD2 (5 bases). The CDR3 is 13 amino acids. Per the germline V gene, CDR1 is SGHAT and CDR2 is FQNNGV. Between the trimmed V and J ends, which lost 1 base and 11 bases, there was a span of 12 bases. The CDR3 coding sequence is TGTGCCAGCAGCTTAGCTGTGGAGGAGCAGCAGTTCTTC. Its protein is CASSLAVEEQQFF.

This clonotype was seen repeatedly, ten times or more. This sequence joins TRBV3-1 and TRBJ2-2, with D unclear. Germline CDR1 and CDR2: LGHDT and YNNKEL (reference sequence). The CDR3 is 11 amino acids. Trimming took off 7 bases at V and 8 bases at J, with 8 bases between the two ends. The CDR3 DNA sequence: TGTGCCAGCAAAAGGTCGGGGGAGCTGTTTTTT. The encoded protein is CASKRSGELFF.

This clonotype showed up just once. This could be a read error, since a much larger clone is one nucleotide away. CDR3 protein: CASSPGVREYEQYF. The CDR3 DNA follows: TGTGCCAGCAGTCCCGGGGTCAGGGAATACGAGCAGTACTTC. The V call is TRBV12-3 or TRBV12-4, the J call TRBJ2-7; D might be TRBD1 or TRBD2, each matching 5 bases. The CDR3 totals 14 residues. Trimming pared 5 bases from V and 4 bases from J, leaving 15 bases between.

The rearrangement links TRBV5-4 to TRBJ2-4, with unresolved D. Per germline, CDR1 SGHNT and CDR2 YYREEE (reference sequence). V was clipped by 0 bases and J by 1 base, with 8 bases between them. CDR3 length: 15 amino acids. The CDR3 DNA reads TGTGCCAGCAGCTTGGAACCCACCGCCAAAAACATTCAGTACTTC. Its protein product is CASSLEPTAKNIQYF.